This TCR beta chain comes out of a study of blood T cell repertoires in COVID-19. Across the study: Collection of acute and convalescent COVID-19 samples took place in the United States, Italy and Spain.

CDR3 length equals 19 residues. Germline CDR1 reads KGHSH; CDR2 reads LQKENI. Trimming cost V 5 bases and J 7 bases; bases outside gene matches: 17. Per the original data handling: Amplification with reference gene primers provided the estimates of nucleated cell counts. Only in-frame clones appear in the TCRdb table, and some are missing; sequencing was by immunoSEQ multiplex PCR. That table gives V, J and clone size, and the DNA gave D and trimming. The table lists around 190,000 clones, 84% of them singletons. The chain has TRBV18 and TRBJ2-6, with 10 bases fitting TRBD1. Material: peripheral blood. The sequence was collected from a human donor in a cohort sampled during active COVID-19. CDR3 nucleotides: TGTGCCAGCTCAGGGTACAGCGTTTGGACAGGGGGTAAAGCCAACGTCCTGACTTTC. Residues: CASSGYSVWTGGKANVLTF.